This T cell receptor beta chain stems from a study of CD8+ T cells in alopecia areata. In the study overall: A 6-month off-drug phase came after tofacitinib, which had lasted 6 to 18 months. Findings of the study overall: Scalp sample data also include resident alphabeta T cells from normal skin.

Treatment meaning: oral pan-JAK inhibitor, 5-10 mg twice daily. Samples from alopecia areata patients were lesional scalp punch biopsies and peripheral blood. Remarks on this clone: Its cognate antigen is unknown.

Germline V gene sequence: CDR1 SGHDT, CDR2 YYEEEE. The ends were cut back, 4 bases at V and 0 bases at J, with 11 bases in the middle. The length of the CDR3 is 15 residues. Extraction of RNA preceded its reverse transcription into cDNA, which served as the sequencing template. The assay was immunoSEQ multiplex PCR, and TCRdb's table has in-frame clones only and misses some. The repertoire consists of around 190,000 clones, with roughly 60% occurring once and the leading ten covering approximately 1%. The TCR sequence derives from a human donor with alopecia areata. The material was CD4+ T cells sorted from blood, obtained at week 24, from a patient treated with tofacitinib. The V call is TRBV5-6, the J call TRBJ2-1; D is undetermined. CDR3 sequence (DNA): TGTGCCAGCAGCGAAACCCCGAGCTCCTACAATGAGCAGTTCTTC. This encodes CASSETPSSYNEQFF.